The 28 T cell receptor beta chains listed next were all sequenced from one sample in a study of post-analysis software for immune sequencing data. Their cognate antigens are unknown. Tagging with unique molecular identifiers was a feature of the TCR beta cDNA libraries. TCRdb independently ran MiXCR on the PCR reads; one entry per CDR3 protein. The sample shows roughly 650,000 distinct CDR3 sequences, approximately 60% of them seen only once. Findings and limits, study-wide: About 5 TRBV segments (TRBV5-6, TRBV5-1 and TRBV20-1 among them) occurred more frequently in patients than in controls.

Sequences were obtained from blood. These receptors were taken from a girl aged 2 to 9 with multiple sclerosis.

The rearrangement links TRBV5-5 to TRBJ1-2, with D possibly matching TRBD1 (6 bases). The V end was cut by 5 bases, the J end by 7 bases, with 15 bases between. CDR1 and CDR2 from the germline V gene are SGHKS and YYEKEE (reference sequence). CDR3 length: 13 residues. The DNA of the CDR3 is TGTGCCAGCAGTCTGCAGGGGATTCCTGGCTACACCTTC. It specifies CASSLQGIPGYTF.

V and J are TRBV6-1 and TRBJ1-2, with 12 bases identical to TRBD1. CDR1 is MNHNS, CDR2 SASEGT, per germline. This CDR3 comprises 15 residues. V gave up 7 bases and J gave up 7 bases; unmatched junction bases: 10. Here the CDR3 reads CASNPRDRGLGGYTF. CDR3 DNA sequence: TGTGCCAGCAATCCCCGGGACAGGGGGCTCGGTGGCTACACCTTC.

The count of this clonotype is one. This rearrangement joins TRBV30 to TRBJ2-5; possible D gene TRBD2, 5 bases. CDR3 size: 12 residues. The germline V and J ends were trimmed by 3 bases and 3 bases, with 8 bases remaining between them. Germline-derived CDR1 and CDR2 are GTSNPN and SVGIG (reference sequence). CDR3 DNA sequence: TGTGCCTGGAGGAAGGGAGAAGAGACCCAGTACTTC. It specifies CAWRKGEETQYF.

CDR3 protein: CASSEFGVTDTQYF. The CDR3 DNA follows: TGTGCCAGCAGTGAATTTGGCGTAACAGATACGCAGTATTTT. The gene calls are TRBV25-1 and TRBJ2-3, with D uncertain. The CDR3 spans 14 residues. The germline V gene has CDR1 MGHDK and CDR2 SYGVNS. Trimming removed 1 base at V and 3 bases at J, with 8 bases between.

This rearrangement joins TRBV7-6 to TRBJ1-1; TRBD1 is a possible D gene (5 bases). The V end lost 5 bases, the J end lost 5 bases, and 18 bases lay between the germline ends. Germline V CDR1 and CDR2: SGHVS, FNYEAQ. The CDR3 totals 15 residues. CDR3 protein: CASSKGVRGGTEAFF. For the CDR3, the DNA is TGTGCCAGCAGCAAAGGGGTGAGGGGTGGAACTGAAGCTTTCTTT. Complete variable domain (other parts from reference TRBV7-6 and TRBJ1-1): GAGVSQSPRYKVTKRGQDVALRCDPISGHVSLYWYRQALGQGPEFLTYFNYEAQQDKSGLPNDRFSAERPEGSISTLTIQRTEQRDSAMYRCASSKGVRGGTEAFFGQGTRLTVV.

This clonotype was counted between two and nine times. V and J are TRBV15 and TRBJ2-3, with 8 bases identical to TRBD2. This CDR3 contains 16 residues. Germline CDR1 LNHNV, CDR2 YYDKDF (reference sequence). The V and J ends lost 0 bases and 4 bases, in that order; junction bases with no gene match: 6. The CDR3 DNA follows: TGTGCCACCAGCAGAGATACCGGGAGGGCCCCAGATACGCAGTATTTT. This encodes CATSRDTGRAPDTQYF.

V and J are TRBV7-9 and TRBJ2-2; 8 bases are a match to TRBD1. Germline CDR1 and CDR2: SEHNR and FQNEAQ (reference sequence). The CDR3 totals 16 residues. The V and J ends lost 3 bases and 0 bases, in that order; junction bases with no gene match: 3. The CDR3 bases are TGTGCCAGCAGCTTGGACAGGGTGGCGAACACCGGGGAGCTGTTTTTT. Encoded protein: CASSLDRVANTGELFF.

The J gene is TRBJ2-3, the V gene TRBV6-5; D is unclear. V was cut by 4 bases and J by 2 bases, with 13 bases left in between. Looked up from germline, CDR1 is MNHEY and CDR2 is SVGAGI. The CDR3 is 15 amino acids. The chain's CDR3 is CASSSGWWDTDTQYF. The CDR3 nucleotides are TGTGCCAGCAGTTCCGGGTGGTGGGACACAGATACGCAGTATTTT.

This clonotype has more than one count but fewer than ten. The chain carries TRBV4-2 and TRBJ2-3; possibly TRBD2 for D (5 bases). V lost 4 bases, J lost 0 bases, and 20 bases lay in between. CDR1 and CDR2 from the germline V gene are LGHNA and YNFKEQ. This CDR3 comprises 18 residues. CDR3 DNA sequence: TGTGCCAGCAGCCGAGGGTCCGCACGGCTACTAAGCACAGATACGCAGTATTTT. Its protein product is CASSRGSARLLSTDTQYF.

The V call is TRBV12-3 or TRBV12-4, the J call TRBJ2-5; D possibly matches TRBD1 or TRBD2 (6 bases each). Trimming shortened V by 3 bases and J by 5 bases, and 16 bases separated the two germline ends. This CDR3 is built from 15 residues. The CDR3 sequence is CASSLTGAGRETQYF. As DNA, the CDR3 is TGTGCCAGCAGTTTGACGGGGGCGGGGAGGGAGACCCAGTACTTC.

The chain has TRBV29-1 and TRBJ2-1; TRBD2 matches at 12 bases. V shed 3 bases, J shed 2 bases, and the junction held 11 bases outside the gene matches. Looked up from germline, CDR1 is SQVTM and CDR2 is ANQGSEA. This CDR3 is built from 18 residues. Here the CDR3 reads CSVEWRTSGAKTYNEQFF. The CDR3 DNA follows: TGCAGCGTTGAGTGGAGGACTAGCGGGGCAAAAACCTACAATGAGCAGTTCTTC.

V usage is TRBV29-1 and J usage is TRBJ2-1; TRBD2 matches 7 bases. Germline V gene data show CDR1 as SQVTM and CDR2 as ANQGSEA. J was trimmed by 8 bases and V by 6 bases; bases with no gene match: 13. This CDR3 comprises 14 residues. The CDR3 here is CSVFGGGYGDEQFF. In nucleotides, the CDR3 is TGCAGCGTCTTTGGCGGGGGTTACGGCGATGAGCAGTTCTTC.

This sequence joins TRBV20-1 and TRBJ2-7, with D perhaps TRBD1 (6 bases). This CDR3 is built from 13 residues. Germline CDR1 reads DFQATT; CDR2 reads SNEGSKA (reference sequence). The V end was cut by 0 bases, the J end by 7 bases, with 13 bases between. CDR3 sequence: CSARDLGTPEQYF. The CDR3 DNA is TGCAGTGCTAGAGATTTGGGGACACCAGAGCAGTACTTC.

V and J are TRBV10-3 and TRBJ2-7; the match to TRBD1 covers 7 bases. The CDR3 has 14 amino acids. Germline lookup yields CDR1 ENHRY and CDR2 SYGVKD. V shed 0 bases and J 3 bases; nucleotides not matched to a gene: 2. CDR3 protein: CAISESAGGYEQYF. Written as DNA, the CDR3 is TGTGCCATCAGTGAGTCAGCAGGGGGCTACGAGCAGTACTTC.

The chain combines TRBV27 with TRBJ2-7; 12 bases are a match to TRBD1. The CDR3 contains 15 residues. CDR1 MNHEY and CDR2 SMNVEV come from the germline V gene (reference sequence). J lost 3 bases, V lost 5 bases, and 5 bases had no gene match. The CDR3 loop reads CASSPGTGGDYEQYF. CDR3 sequence (DNA): TGTGCCAGCAGTCCCGGGACAGGGGGCGACTACGAGCAGTACTTC.

The rearrangement links TRBV29-1 to TRBJ2-3; the match to TRBD2 covers 12 bases. V shed 7 bases and J 5 bases; nucleotides not matched to a gene: 7. In germline, CDR1 is SQVTM, CDR2 ANQGSEA. This CDR3 is built from 14 residues. The CDR3 loop is CSAGLAGRLDTQYF. CDR3 DNA sequence: TGCAGCGCCGGACTAGCGGGACGGTTAGATACGCAGTATTTT.

The genes are TRBV5-1 and TRBJ2-3; 11 bases agree with TRBD1. V was pared by 4 bases and J by 3 bases, with 13 bases of the junction left unmatched. The CDR3 sequence is 18 residues long. CDR1 and CDR2 (germline): SGHRS, YFSETQ. The CDR3 reads CASSTNPWTGGGTDTQYF. In DNA form, the CDR3 reads TGCGCCAGCAGCACCAACCCCTGGACAGGGGGCGGGACAGATACGCAGTATTTT.

This clonotype has more than one count but fewer than ten. The chain carries TRBV7-3 and TRBJ2-1; a weak D match, TRBD2 (6 bases). CDR3 size: 15 residues. Trimming stripped 2 bases from V and 5 bases from J, with 13 bases between. The V gene's germline CDR1 is SGHTA and CDR2 FQGTGA. The DNA for the CDR3 is TGTGCCAGCAGCTTATTCCAGGGAGGAGACAATGAGCAGTTCTTC. Translated: CASSLFQGGDNEQFF.

V gene TRBV6-5 combines with J gene TRBJ1-5; possible D gene TRBD1, 5 bases. The V gene's germline CDR1 is MNHEY and CDR2 SVGAGI. The ends were cut back, 2 bases at V and 3 bases at J, with 8 bases in the middle. CDR3 length: 14 amino acids. The DNA for the CDR3 is TGTGCCAGCAGTTACGGGGGTTTCAATCAGCCCCAGCATTTT. It specifies CASSYGGFNQPQHF.

The V and J genes are TRBV7-2 and TRBJ2-7; TRBD2 might be the D (7 bases). The ends were cut back, 6 bases at V and 0 bases at J, with 24 bases in the middle. The length of the CDR3 is 18 residues. Germline CDR1 and CDR2: SGHTA and FQGNSA. The CDR3 loop is CASSFHRDGGTISYEQYF. The CDR3 DNA reads TGTGCCAGCAGTTTTCACCGGGACGGGGGGACAATCTCCTACGAGCAGTACTTC.

The CDR3 sequence: CASSLTGKTDTQYF. The CDR3 DNA is TGTGCCAGCAGCTTAACAGGAAAGACAGATACGCAGTATTTT. The chain employs TRBV7-8 and TRBJ2-3, with D possibly matching TRBD1 (5 bases). The CDR3 extends over 14 amino acids. Trimming took 2 bases from V and 3 from J, leaving 9 bases between them. The germline CDR1 and CDR2 sequences are SGHVS and FQNEAQ.

The chain links TRBV21-1 to TRBJ2-7; TRBD2 is the table's D call, not checked against the DNA. TRBV21-1 corresponds to a pseudogene. The CDR3 is 14 amino acids. CDR3 in amino acids: CASSKVAGGYEQYF. The CDR3 coding sequence is TGTGCCAGCAGCAAAGTTGCGGGAGGGTACGAGCAGTACTTC.

Only one count was recorded for this clonotype. The V and J genes are TRBV6-5 and TRBJ2-7; D not certain. This CDR3 spans 15 amino acids. CDR1 MNHEY and CDR2 SVGAGI come from the germline V gene. V lost 0 bases, J lost 2 bases, and 11 bases lay in between. The CDR3 DNA sequence: TGTGCCAGCAGTTACTCTACTCACGGAGCCTACGAGCAGTACTTC. Translating it yields CASSYSTHGAYEQYF.

The chain recombines TRBV4-1 with TRBJ2-1; D may be TRBD1 or TRBD2 (5 bases each). Trimming shortened V by 4 bases and J by 4 bases, and 14 bases separated the two germline ends. CDR1 MGHRA and CDR2 YSYEKL come from the germline V gene. The CDR3 totals 15 residues. Here the CDR3 DNA reads TGCGCCAGCAGCCCCGAGAGGGGACGATACAATGAGCAGTTCTTC. Protein product: CASSPERGRYNEQFF.

The chain recombines TRBV7-8 with TRBJ2-7, with D possibly being TRBD1 or TRBD2 (5 bases each). CDR1 is SGHVS and CDR2 is FQNEAQ in the germline V gene. CDR3 size: 12 residues. V was cut by 6 bases and J by 6 bases, with 12 bases left in between. Written as DNA, the CDR3 is TGTGCCAGCAGTCAACCAGGGACCGAGCAGTACTTC. Translation: CASSQPGTEQYF.

This clonotype was recorded only once. The genes are TRBV6-2 or TRBV6-3 and TRBJ2-2, with TRBD2 matching over 11 bases. J was trimmed by 7 bases and V by 8 bases; bases with no gene match: 12. Germline V CDR1 and CDR2: MNHEY, SVGEGT. The length of the CDR3 is 16 residues. The CDR3 reads CASRRRLAGTDGELFF. The CDR3 nucleotides read TGTGCCAGCCGTAGGAGACTAGCGGGAACAGACGGGGAGCTGTTTTTT.

The V gene is TRBV7-2, the J gene TRBJ1-2; 9 bases map to TRBD1. Germline-derived CDR1 and CDR2 are SGHTA and FQGNSA. J lost 5 bases, V lost 5 bases, and 6 bases had no gene match. The length of the CDR3 is 14 residues. DNA of the CDR3: TGTGCCAGCAGCCAGGGGACAGGGTTATATGGCTACACCTTC. This encodes CASSQGTGLYGYTF.

The chain is built from TRBV21-1 and TRBJ2-5; the D call in the table, TRBD1, was not verified against the DNA. TRBV21-1 is a pseudogene locus. The CDR3 spans 15 residues. For the CDR3, the DNA is TGTGCCAGCAGCAAAGCGCGGGACAGGCAAGAGACCCAGTACTTC. Translating it yields CASSKARDRQETQYF.